The clone carrying this T cell receptor (beta chain) showed up just a few times. The CDR3 runs to 16 residues. The V end was cut by 0 bases, the J end by 0 bases, with 13 bases between. Germline CDR1 reads SGDLS; CDR2 reads YYNGEE. The sample originates from a study of blood T cell repertoires in COVID-19. Enrolled through a virtual design, the participants were between roughly 18 and 100 years of age and came from 24 US areas. The study assigned cohorts using participant-reported clinical history. Original processing methods: Cell counts per sample came from amplifying reference gene primers. The table came from immunoSEQ multiplex PCR; TCRdb's copy has only in-frame clones and leaves some out. V and J calls and clone size are as listed in that table; D and trimming were resolved from the DNA. This sample yields around 250,000 clones, of which 65% to 85% are seen a single time; about 3% belongs to the top ten.

The sample taken for sequencing was PBMCs or T cells enriched from blood (not recorded which). The clonotype comes from a man aged 50 to 60 who had recovered from COVID-19. J is TRBJ2-7 and V is TRBV9; TRBD2 is a possible D gene (6 bases). The CDR3 loop reads CASSVGGGVSSYEQYF. The DNA of the CDR3 is TGTGCCAGCAGCGTAGGAGGAGGGGTAAGCTCCTACGAGCAGTACTTC.